This TCR beta chain was profiled in a study of blood T cell repertoires in COVID-19. Turning to the study itself: The United States, Italy and Spain were the sources of the acute and convalescent COVID-19 samples.

The CDR3 contains 13 residues. The germline V gene has CDR1 ENHRY and CDR2 SYGVKD. The V end lost 0 bases, the J end lost 5 bases, and 6 bases lay between the germline ends. In assigning cohorts, the study relied on participant-reported clinical history. Among Cohort 3 donors, those recovered had two negative PCRs, clearance, or symptom resolution. Authors' processing steps: Cell counts per sample came from amplifying reference gene primers. Generated by immunoSEQ multiplex PCR, the TCRdb table keeps only in-frame clones and is missing some. The V and J calls and clone size come from that table; D and trimming were worked out from the DNA. Among roughly 250,000 clones listed, 75% to 95% were seen once.

The source material was PBMCs or T cells enriched from blood (not recorded which). The chain joins TRBV10-3 to TRBJ2-3, with D unresolved. This TCR was sampled from a woman younger than 35 who had recovered from COVID-19. The CDR3 DNA sequence: TGTGCCATCAGTGAGTCGAGAGGAGATACGCAGTATTTT. Its protein is CAISESRGDTQYF.